Each of the 14 T cell receptor beta chains below was sequenced from the same sample in a study of cytomegalovirus exposure and HLA in healthy donors (TCRdb year 2017). The library relied on the immunoSEQ multiplex PCR assay. A mixture of 60 forward primers for TCR Vbeta segments and 13 reverse primers for TCR Jbeta segments was used in the multiplex PCR. TCRdb stores this immuneACCESS table with in-frame sequences only. Part of the clones is absent; in the studies checked, under half of the shortfall reflects unresolved V genes, and no reason is known for the rest. This sample gives 150,000 to 200,000 clones in total; approximately 80% of them show up just once. The ten largest clones add up to roughly 6.2% of the sample. Sequencing used PBMCs. The receptors were gathered from a male donor in good health and CMV-seropositive.

The chain carries TRBV5-6 and TRBJ2-1; possibly TRBD2 for D (6 bases). Trimming pared 3 bases from V and 0 bases from J, leaving 13 bases between. The V gene's germline CDR1 is SGHDT and CDR2 YYEEEE. The CDR3 has 16 amino acids. The CDR3, as DNA: TGTGCCAGCAGCTACTTAGCGGAGAGCTCCTACAATGAGCAGTTCTTC. Translation: CASSYLAESSYNEQFF.

This clone was picked up one time. This chain connects TRBV18 to TRBJ2-1; TRBD2 matches at 7 bases. CDR3 length equals 15 residues. Losses at the gene ends were 3 bases for V and 5 bases for J; bases not matched to a gene: 7. Looked up from germline, CDR1 is KGHSH and CDR2 is LQKENI. The CDR3 region has the DNA TGTGCCAGCTCACCCCCTAGCGGAGTGAACAATGAGCAGTTCTTC. It encodes CASSPPSGVNNEQFF. Looking up the rest from reference TRBV18 and TRBJ2-1 gives the full variable domain: NAGVMQNPRHLVRRRGQEARLRCSPMKGHSHVYWYRQLPEEGLKFMVYLQKENIIDESGMPKERFSAEFPKEGPSILRIQQVVRGDSAAYFCASSPPSGVNNEQFFGPGTRLTVL.

The chain carries TRBV5-5 and TRBJ1-2; maybe TRBD1 (5 bases). V was trimmed by 2 bases and J by 1 base, leaving 9 bases between them. The length of the CDR3 is 14 residues. From germline, CDR1 is SGHKS and CDR2 YYEKEE (reference sequence). The CDR3 nucleotides read TGTGCCAGCAGCTTAGACAGCTTTAACTATGGCTACACCTTC. Protein: CASSLDSFNYGYTF.

The rearrangement uses TRBV19 and TRBJ2-7; maybe TRBD2 (5 bases). This CDR3 has 15 residues. V was trimmed by 7 bases and J by 5 bases, leaving 21 bases between them. Germline lookup yields CDR1 LNHDA and CDR2 SQIVND (reference sequence). CDR3 in amino acids: CASTTDGTNSDEQYF. The CDR3 DNA is TGTGCCAGTACCACAGACGGAACGAATAGCGACGAGCAGTACTTC.

This clone was picked up a small number of times. The chain uses TRBV9 and TRBJ2-7, with TRBD2 identical over 16 bases. The ends lost 1 base at V and 5 bases at J; junction bases unmatched: 6. In germline, CDR1 is SGDLS, CDR2 YYNGEE. This CDR3 has 17 amino acids. CDR3 region: CASSVTGLAGGQDEQYF. CDR3 DNA: TGTGCCAGCAGCGTAACGGGACTAGCGGGAGGGCAGGACGAGCAGTACTTC.

DNA for the CDR3: TGTGCCTGGAGCCGCGGGGGGCTGTTGGAAAGTGAGCAGTTCTTC. Its protein product is CAWSRGGLLESEQFF. The rearrangement links TRBV30 to TRBJ2-1; 8 positions match TRBD2. After removal of 3 bases from V and 9 bases from J, the junction contained 13 bases not matched to a gene. Germline V gives CDR1 GTSNPN, CDR2 SVGIG (reference sequence). CDR3 length: 15 amino acids.

V usage is TRBV4-1 and J usage is TRBJ2-5, with TRBD2 matching over 8 bases. Trimming removed 2 bases from V and 5 bases from J; junction bases left unmatched: 16. This CDR3 region has 18 residues. The germline gives CDR1 MGHRA, CDR2 YSYEKL. The CDR3 loop is CASSQQAPGLGVRETQYF. In DNA form, the CDR3 reads TGCGCCAGCAGCCAACAAGCCCCGGGACTAGGGGTCCGGGAGACCCAGTACTTC.

The chain has TRBV27 and TRBJ2-5; D may be TRBD1 (6 bases). The V gene lost 2 bases and the J gene lost 1 base, with 14 bases spanning the gap. The CDR3 spans 16 residues. Germline V CDR1 and CDR2: MNHEY, SMNVEV (reference sequence). CDR3 DNA: TGTGCCAGCAGTTTAAACCTTGGACAGATCCAAGAGACCCAGTACTTC. Its translation: CASSLNLGQIQETQYF.

This clone was seen only a few times. The CDR3 bases are TGTGCCAGTAGGGGACAGCGCTGGAACACTGAAGCTTTCTTT. Amino acid sequence: CASRGQRWNTEAFF. This sequence joins TRBV19 and TRBJ1-1; TRBD1 agrees at 7 bases. Looked up from germline, CDR1 is LNHDA and CDR2 is SQIVND (reference sequence). Unmatched junction bases numbered 5, after V lost 6 bases and J lost 1 base. The CDR3 covers 14 residues.

The CDR3 DNA is TGTGCCAGCTCTAGGGGGTACAATGAGCAGTTCTTC. It yields the protein CASSRGYNEQFF. This rearrangement joins TRBV19 to TRBJ2-1; a weak D match, TRBD1 (6 bases). This CDR3 region has 12 residues. Trimming removed 9 bases at V and 4 bases at J, with 10 bases between. The V gene's germline CDR1 is LNHDA and CDR2 SQIVND (reference sequence).

The V gene is TRBV4-1, the J gene TRBJ1-2; D not certain. Deletions cut 0 bases from V and 4 bases from J, with 3 bases between. Germline CDR1 and CDR2: MGHRA and YSYEKL. The CDR3 runs to 12 residues. The CDR3 DNA follows: TGCGCCAGCAGCCAAGACCTCTATGGCTACACCTTC. Translating it yields CASSQDLYGYTF.

Regarding this clone: A read error likely explains this, since a far larger clone differs by one base. The chain is built from TRBV7-6 and TRBJ2-5; the D is unclear. Deletions cut 7 bases from V and 4 bases from J, with 7 bases between. Germline V gene sequence: CDR1 SGHVS, CDR2 FNYEAQ. There are 11 residues in the CDR3. The CDR3 sequence is CASIPGETQYF. The CDR3 nucleotides read TGTGCCAGCATCCCCGGAGAGACCCAGTACTTC.

This clone was found once. The gene calls are TRBV5-8 and TRBJ2-6; D gene uncertain. Germline CDR1 and CDR2: SGHTS and YDEGEE. V was trimmed by 1 base and J by 2 bases, leaving 10 bases between them. The CDR3 spans 16 residues. The CDR3 loop is CASSLYLRAGANVLTF. The CDR3 nucleotides are TGTGCCAGCAGCTTGTATCTACGGGCTGGGGCCAACGTCCTGACTTTC.

The chain uses TRBV4-3 and TRBJ1-1; no clear D. The V end was cut by 1 base, the J end by 11 bases, with 14 bases between. This CDR3 has 13 amino acids. CDR1 is LGHNA, CDR2 YSLEER, per germline. The CDR3 loop reads CASSQVAGREAFF. In DNA, the CDR3 is TGCGCCAGCAGCCAAGTGGCAGGCCGGGAGGCTTTCTTT.